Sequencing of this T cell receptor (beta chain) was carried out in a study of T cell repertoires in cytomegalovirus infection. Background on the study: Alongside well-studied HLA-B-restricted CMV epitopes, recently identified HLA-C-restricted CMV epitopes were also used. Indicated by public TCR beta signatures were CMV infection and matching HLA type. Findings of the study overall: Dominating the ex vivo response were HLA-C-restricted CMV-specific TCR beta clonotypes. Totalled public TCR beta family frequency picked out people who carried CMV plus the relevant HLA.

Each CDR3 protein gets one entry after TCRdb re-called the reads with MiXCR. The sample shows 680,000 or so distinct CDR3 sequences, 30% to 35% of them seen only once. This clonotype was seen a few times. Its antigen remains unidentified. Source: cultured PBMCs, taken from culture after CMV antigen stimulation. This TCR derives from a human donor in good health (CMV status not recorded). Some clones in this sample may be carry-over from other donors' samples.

CDR3 protein: CASSLRGQGLWDTQYF. The CDR3 bases are TGTGCCAGCAGCCTACGGGGACAGGGATTGTGGGATACGCAGTATTTT. The chain recombines TRBV7-8 with TRBJ2-3; 9 bases match TRBD1. J gave up 6 bases and V 5 bases, and 12 bases lay outside the gene matches. CDR3 length: 16 residues. Germline V gives CDR1 SGHVS, CDR2 FQNEAQ.